A selection of T cell receptor beta chains follows, all from one sample in a study of blood T cell repertoires in COVID-19. Sequenced by immunoSEQ multiplex PCR; TCRdb stores in-frame clones only, minus some. The sample yields 95,000 or so clones, approximately 80% seen once. The source material was peripheral blood. The receptors derive from a human donor in a cohort sampled during active COVID-19. Each CDR3 is given with its conserved first and last residue.

v_call: TRBV25-1
j_call: TRBJ1-1
cdr3_aa: CASALSLAGVTEAFF

v_call: TRBV5-1
j_call: TRBJ1-5
cdr3_aa: CASSLGQAPNQPQHF

v_call: TRBV6-1
j_call: TRBJ2-1
cdr3_aa: CASSETPGLAGAGPQFF

v_call: TRBV11-2
j_call: TRBJ2-7
cdr3_aa: CASSLAAGAYEQYF

v_call: TRBV6-5
j_call: TRBJ1-1
cdr3_aa: CASVPGGRNTEAFF

v_call: TRBV5-1
j_call: TRBJ2-1
cdr3_aa: CASSLGSSGGVGEQFF

v_call: TRBV4-1
j_call: TRBJ2-5
cdr3_aa: CASSQDGGETQYF

v_call: TRBV25-1
j_call: TRBJ2-7
cdr3_aa: CASSTGTLSYEQYF

v_call: TRBV28
j_call: TRBJ2-1
cdr3_aa: CASRGGAARRESDEQFF

v_call: TRBV9
j_call: TRBJ2-1
cdr3_aa: CASSETTQPMLAGFRNEQFF

v_call: TRBV9
j_call: TRBJ1-3
cdr3_aa: CASSARPTGSGNTIYF

v_call: TRBV28
j_call: TRBJ1-2
cdr3_aa: CASRTGGGDYTF

v_call: TRBV3-1/TRBV3-2
j_call: TRBJ1-1
cdr3_aa: CASSQKQLNTEAFF

v_call: TRBV7-8
j_call: TRBJ2-7
cdr3_aa: CASSFWDRGSYEQYF

v_call: TRBV7-6
j_call: TRBJ2-1
cdr3_aa: CASSLARTSGINEQFF

v_call: TRBV6-5
j_call: TRBJ2-4
cdr3_aa: CASSLSGAGNIQYF

v_call: TRBV7-2
j_call: TRBJ2-4
cdr3_aa: CASSSAGTGKAKNIQYF

v_call: TRBV7-9
j_call: TRBJ1-5
cdr3_aa: CASSLAGGRDQPQHF

v_call: TRBV9
j_call: TRBJ1-2
cdr3_aa: CASSAGQQGAYGYTF

v_call: TRBV4-2
j_call: TRBJ2-5
cdr3_aa: CASSQETGTQETQYF

v_call: TRBV5-8
j_call: TRBJ2-1
cdr3_aa: CASSFTSGGYEQFF

v_call: TRBV5-4
j_call: TRBJ2-3
cdr3_aa: CASSGTSRPYTQYF

v_call: TRBV4-1
j_call: TRBJ2-3
cdr3_aa: CASSQGQGSQYF

v_call: TRBV6-5
j_call: TRBJ2-1
cdr3_aa: CASSYSAAFGSVRLIF

v_call: TRBV3-1/TRBV3-2
j_call: TRBJ2-3
cdr3_aa: CASSQGTSGWSTDTQYF

v_call: TRBV27
j_call: TRBJ1-2
cdr3_aa: CASSRSGGLGGYTF

v_call: TRBV14
j_call: TRBJ2-7
cdr3_aa: CASSHKLAGVSEQYF

v_call: TRBV6-2/TRBV6-3
j_call: TRBJ2-3
cdr3_aa: CASSYRDTNTDTQYF

v_call: TRBV5-5
j_call: TRBJ1-4
cdr3_aa: CASSLETANEKLFF

v_call: TRBV27
j_call: TRBJ2-5
cdr3_aa: CASSLKTGSFETQYF

v_call: TRBV2
j_call: TRBJ2-3
cdr3_aa: CASSRESSTDTQYF

v_call: TRBV18
j_call: TRBJ1-4
cdr3_aa: CASSAGGATNEKLFF

v_call: TRBV7-9
j_call: TRBJ1-5
cdr3_aa: CASSDGTGRRQPQHF

v_call: TRBV19
j_call: TRBJ1-6
cdr3_aa: CASSISSDRASSPLHF

v_call: TRBV6-5
j_call: TRBJ1-2
cdr3_aa: CASSYRPTGFYGYTF

v_call: TRBV24-1
j_call: TRBJ2-2
cdr3_aa: CATSGLGGTGELFF

v_call: TRBV4-2
j_call: TRBJ2-5
cdr3_aa: CASSQGTGNPQETQYF

v_call: TRBV5-4
j_call: TRBJ2-2
cdr3_aa: CASSPRVNTGELFF

v_call: TRBV11-2
j_call: TRBJ2-1
cdr3_aa: CASSLERGLLYNEQFF

v_call: TRBV2
j_call: TRBJ1-5
cdr3_aa: CASSEPGTGGRSNQPQHF

v_call: TRBV28
j_call: TRBJ1-1
cdr3_aa: CASSQGQGRGGAFF

v_call: TRBV7-2
j_call: TRBJ2-7
cdr3_aa: CASSLVGAGANSYEQYF

v_call: TRBV15
j_call: TRBJ2-7
cdr3_aa: CATSRENIFYEQYF

v_call: TRBV3-1/TRBV3-2
j_call: TRBJ1-2
cdr3_aa: CASSQEGSSNYGYTF